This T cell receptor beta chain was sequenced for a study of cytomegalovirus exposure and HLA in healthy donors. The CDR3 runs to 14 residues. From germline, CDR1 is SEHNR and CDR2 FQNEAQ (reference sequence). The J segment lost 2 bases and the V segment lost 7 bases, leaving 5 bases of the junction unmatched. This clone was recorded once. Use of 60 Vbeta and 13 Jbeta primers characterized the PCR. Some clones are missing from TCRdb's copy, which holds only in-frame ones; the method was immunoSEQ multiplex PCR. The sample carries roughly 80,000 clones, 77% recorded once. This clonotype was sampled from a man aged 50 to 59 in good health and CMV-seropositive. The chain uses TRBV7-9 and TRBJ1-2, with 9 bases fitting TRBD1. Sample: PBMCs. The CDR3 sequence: CASNTGTGNYGYTF. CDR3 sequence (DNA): TGTGCCAGCAATACCGGGACAGGGAACTATGGCTACACCTTC.